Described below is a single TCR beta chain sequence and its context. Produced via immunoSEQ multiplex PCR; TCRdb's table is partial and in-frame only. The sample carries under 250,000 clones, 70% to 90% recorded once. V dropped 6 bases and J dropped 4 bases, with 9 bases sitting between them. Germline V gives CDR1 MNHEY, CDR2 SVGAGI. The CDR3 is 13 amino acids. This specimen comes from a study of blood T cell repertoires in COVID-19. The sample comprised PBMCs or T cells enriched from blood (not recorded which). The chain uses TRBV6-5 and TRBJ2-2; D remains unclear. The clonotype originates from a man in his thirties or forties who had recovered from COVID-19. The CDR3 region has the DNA TGTGCCAGCAGATCTTTCGGCACCGGGGAGCTGTTTTTT. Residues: CASRSFGTGELFF.